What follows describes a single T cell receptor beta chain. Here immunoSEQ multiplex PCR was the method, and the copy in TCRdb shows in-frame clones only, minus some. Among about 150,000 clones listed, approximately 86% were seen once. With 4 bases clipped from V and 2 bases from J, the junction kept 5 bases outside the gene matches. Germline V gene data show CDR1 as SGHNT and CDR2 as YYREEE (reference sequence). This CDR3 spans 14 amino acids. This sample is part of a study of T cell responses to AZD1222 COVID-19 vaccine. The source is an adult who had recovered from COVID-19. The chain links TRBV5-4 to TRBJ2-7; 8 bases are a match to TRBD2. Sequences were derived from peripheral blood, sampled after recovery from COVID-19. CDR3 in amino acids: CASSRLAGPYEQYF. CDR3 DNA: TGTGCCAGCAGCCGGCTAGCGGGTCCCTACGAGCAGTACTTC.